Following are 4 T cell receptor beta chains from one sample sequenced in a study of blood T cell repertoires in COVID-19. Profiling relied on immunoSEQ multiplex PCR, and the TCRdb table lists in-frame clones only, not all of them. The sample contains about 380,000 clones, around 89% of which appear only once. Sequenced input: peripheral blood. The receptors here all came from a man younger than 35 with active or convalescent COVID-19.

With regard to this clone: This sample includes further DNA sequences coding for the same CDR3. The chain has TRBV4-3 and TRBJ2-7; TRBD1 matches at 9 bases. Per the germline V gene, CDR1 is LGHNA and CDR2 is YSLEER. This CDR3 comprises 14 residues. Unmatched junction bases numbered 4, after V lost 3 bases and J lost 4 bases. The CDR3 here is CASSHGQGRYEQYF. The CDR3, as DNA: TGCGCCAGCAGCCATGGACAGGGGAGATACGAGCAGTACTTC.

V gene TRBV19 combines with J gene TRBJ1-2; 11 positions agree with TRBD1. The CDR3 is made up of 18 amino acids. CDR1 is LNHDA, CDR2 SQIVND, per germline (reference sequence). After removal of 0 bases from V and 4 bases from J, the junction contained 10 bases not matched to a gene. This CDR3 is CASSIERTGGSHPYGYTF. CDR3 sequence (DNA): TGTGCCAGTAGTATAGAACGGACAGGGGGCTCTCATCCCTATGGCTACACCTTC.

V usage is TRBV28 and J usage is TRBJ2-5, with 7 bases that match TRBD1. The CDR3 runs to 16 residues. J lost 3 bases, V lost 4 bases, and 11 bases had no gene match. Per germline, CDR1 MDHEN and CDR2 SYDVKM. CDR3 residues: CASSSLYRGTKETQYF. The CDR3 nucleotides read TGTGCCAGCAGTTCACTCTACAGGGGCACTAAAGAGACCCAGTACTTC.

This clone occurred a few times. The rearrangement links TRBV29-1 to TRBJ2-1, with 9 nucleotides matching TRBD2. V shed 4 bases, J shed 5 bases, and the junction held 12 bases outside the gene matches. The CDR3 extends over 16 amino acids. Germline lookup yields CDR1 SQVTM and CDR2 ANQGSEA. CDR3 nucleotides: TGCAGCGTTGTCCCTAGCGGGACCCCGAACAACAATGAGCAGTTCTTC. The encoded protein is CSVVPSGTPNNNEQFF.